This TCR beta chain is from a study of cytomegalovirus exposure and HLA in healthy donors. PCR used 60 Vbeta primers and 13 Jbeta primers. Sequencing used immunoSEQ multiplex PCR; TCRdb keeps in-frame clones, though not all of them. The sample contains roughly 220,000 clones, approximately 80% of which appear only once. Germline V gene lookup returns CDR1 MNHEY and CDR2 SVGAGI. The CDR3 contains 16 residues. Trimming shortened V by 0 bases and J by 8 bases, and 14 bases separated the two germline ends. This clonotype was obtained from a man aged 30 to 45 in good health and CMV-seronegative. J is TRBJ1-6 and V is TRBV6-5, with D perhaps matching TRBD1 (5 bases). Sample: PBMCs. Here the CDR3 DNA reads TGTGCCAGCAGTTACTCGGGGGGGATTTTCGATTCACCCCTCCACTTT. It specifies CASSYSGGIFDSPLHF.